The 30 T cell receptor beta chains presented below share a single source sample, sequenced in a study of T cells in Graves' hyperthyroidism and ophthalmopathy. RNA transcripts were the template for amplifying TCR beta CDR3 regions. First-round RT-PCR with HTBI primers amplified the TCR CDR3 region. TCRdb itself ran the multiplex PCR reads through MiXCR, one entry per CDR3 protein. Of about 100,000 distinct CDR3 sequences in the sample, about 16% were seen once. Sequencing was performed on blood. The receptors shown here come from a woman aged 45 to 65 with Graves' hyperthyroidism.

This clonotype was counted many times. The genes are TRBV29-1 and TRBJ2-1; 9 bases map to TRBD1. The CDR3 runs 14 residues. Unmatched junction bases numbered 11, after V lost 5 bases and J lost 9 bases. Per the germline V gene, CDR1 is SQVTM and CDR2 is ANQGSEA. The CDR3: CSVSTGTGIIEQFF. The CDR3 DNA reads TGCAGCGTTTCAACCGGGACAGGGATTATTGAGCAGTTCTTC.

The CDR3 loop reads CASFGGGATGELFF. CDR3 coding DNA: TGCGCCAGCTTCGGTGGGGGCGCAACCGGGGAGCTGTTTTTT. V is TRBV5-1 and J is TRBJ2-2; D may be TRBD1 (6 bases). Germline values: CDR1 SGHRS, CDR2 YFSETQ. This CDR3 region has 14 residues. Trimming took off 7 bases at V and 5 bases at J, with 15 bases between the two ends.

This clonotype was counted at least ten times. V gene TRBV28 combines with J gene TRBJ1-1, with D possibly matching TRBD1 (6 bases). Germline V gene sequence: CDR1 MDHEN, CDR2 SYDVKM. CDR3 length: 12 residues. Trimming cost V 9 bases and J 11 bases, with 19 bases left between them. CDR3 sequence (DNA): TGTGCCAGTTACGAAACCCGGGACACTGCTTTCTTT. Protein sequence: CASYETRDTAFF.

This clonotype was seen a few times. CDR3 in DNA: TGTGCCAGCAGCCATGTTGAGACTAGCGGCCCGGGGGAGCAGTTCTTC. This translates into CASSHVETSGPGEQFF. V usage is TRBV11-1 and J usage is TRBJ2-1; 9 bases fit TRBD2. The V gene end was trimmed by 5 bases and the J gene end by 10 bases; junction bases not matched to a gene: 15. Per the germline V gene, CDR1 is SGHAT and CDR2 is FQDESV (reference sequence). CDR3 length equals 16 residues.

The chain links TRBV19 to TRBJ2-1, with TRBD2 matching 9 bases. Germline V gene data show CDR1 as LNHDA and CDR2 as SQIVND (reference sequence). This CDR3 is built from 15 residues. V shed 5 bases and J 0 bases; nucleotides not matched to a gene: 2. The CDR3 bases are TGTGCCAGTAGTGTAGCGGGAGTCTCCTACAATGAGCAGTTCTTC. This codes for CASSVAGVSYNEQFF. Together with reference TRBV19 and TRBJ2-1, the CDR3 gives the full variable domain: DGGITQSPKYLFRKEGQNVTLSCEQNLNHDAMYWYRQDPGQGLRLIYYSQIVNDFQKGDIAEGYSVSREKKESFPLTVTSAQKNPTAFYLCASSVAGVSYNEQFFGPGTRLTVL.

Ten or more counts support this clonotype. The genes are TRBV28 and TRBJ2-6; no clear D gene. This CDR3 contains 16 residues. CDR1 is MDHEN, CDR2 SYDVKM, per germline. The V end was cut by 1 base, the J end by 0 bases, with 7 bases between. In DNA, the CDR3 is TGTGCCAGCAGTTTATCGCAGAACTCTGGGGCCAACGTCCTGACTTTC. Translating it yields CASSLSQNSGANVLTF.

Only one count was recorded for this clonotype. The V call is TRBV5-1, the J call TRBJ1-1; 8 bases map to TRBD1. Germline assignment: CDR1 SGHRS and CDR2 YFSETQ. The CDR3 loop spans 15 amino acids. V lost 4 bases and J lost 3; bases outside the gene matches: 8. The CDR3 coding sequence is TGCGCCAGCAGCACCTTACAGGGGGTGGACACTGAAGCTTTCTTT. It is translated as CASSTLQGVDTEAFF.

The rearrangement joins TRBV10-3 to TRBJ2-1; 8 bases fit TRBD2. The V segment lost 4 bases and the J segment 8 bases; nucleotides outside the gene matches: 22. The CDR3 consists of 19 residues. Germline CDR1 ENHRY, CDR2 SYGVKD. CDR3 sequence reads: CAISGRVGGVLPDLDEQFF. DNA of the CDR3: TGTGCCATCAGTGGGAGGGTCGGGGGGGTCCTGCCGGACTTGGATGAGCAGTTCTTC.

This clonotype was counted many times. J is TRBJ2-2 and V is TRBV19; no clear D gene. The CDR3 is 12 residues long. The V gene lost 3 bases and the J gene lost 5 bases, with 4 bases spanning the gap. The germline V gene encodes CDR1 LNHDA and CDR2 SQIVND (reference sequence). CDR3 DNA: TGTGCCAGTAGTATGCGGACCGGGGAGCTGTTTTTT. Amino acid sequence: CASSMRTGELFF.

This clonotype came up once. The V call is TRBV2, the J call TRBJ2-2; TRBD2 matches 8 bases. The germline V gene encodes CDR1 SNHLY and CDR2 FYNNEI. This CDR3 contains 15 residues. V lost 8 bases and J lost 6; bases outside the gene matches: 11. The CDR3 reads CASELTGGAPGELFF. The CDR3 DNA reads TGTGCCAGCGAACTAACGGGAGGGGCCCCCGGGGAGCTGTTTTTT.

This clonotype was seen repeatedly, ten times or more. The J gene is TRBJ2-7, the V gene TRBV5-1; TRBD2 is a possible D gene (6 bases). Germline V gene lookup returns CDR1 SGHRS and CDR2 YFSETQ. The CDR3 spans 15 residues. The ends were cut back, 3 bases at V and 7 bases at J, with 20 bases in the middle. In DNA, the CDR3 is TGCGCCAGCAGCTCAACAACCGGGACTTCCTCGGAGCAGTACTTC. Translating it yields CASSSTTGTSSEQYF.

This clonotype was seen ten or more times. The V call is TRBV5-1, the J call TRBJ2-3; 7 nucleotides line up with TRBD1. V was clipped by 0 bases and J by 6 bases; unmatched bases: 4. The germline gives CDR1 SGHRS, CDR2 YFSETQ. The CDR3 has 14 amino acids. The CDR3: CASSLGTGADTQYF. The CDR3 coding sequence is TGCGCCAGCAGCTTGGGGACAGGAGCGGATACGCAGTATTTT.

The chain recombines TRBV20-1 with TRBJ2-5, with 7 bases fitting TRBD2. CDR1 DFQATT and CDR2 SNEGSKA come from the germline V gene (reference sequence). The CDR3 contains 15 residues. V was pared by 1 base and J by 4 bases, with 9 bases of the junction left unmatched. CDR3 sequence: CSARVPSGVGETQYF. The CDR3 nucleotides are TGCAGTGCTAGAGTGCCTAGCGGCGTGGGAGAGACCCAGTACTTC.

This clonotype has at least ten counts. The chain recombines TRBV5-1 with TRBJ2-7; 7 bases map to TRBD1. The length of the CDR3 is 13 residues. Trimming cost V 3 bases and J 6 bases; bases outside gene matches: 6. Germline V lookup: CDR1 SGHRS, CDR2 YFSETQ. CDR3 DNA sequence: TGCGCCAGCAGCTGGAACAGGGGTACCGAGCAGTACTTC. Encoded protein: CASSWNRGTEQYF.

This sequence joins TRBV7-6 and TRBJ2-5; 9 nucleotides line up with TRBD2. Trimming removed 1 base from V and 4 bases from J; junction bases left unmatched: 4. Per germline, CDR1 SGHVS and CDR2 FNYEAQ. CDR3 length: 15 residues. CDR3 loop: CASSLVLSGGETQYF. The CDR3, as DNA: TGTGCCAGCAGCTTAGTTCTTAGCGGGGGAGAGACCCAGTACTTC. Full variable domain (rest looked up from reference TRBV7-6 and TRBJ2-5): GAGVSQSPRYKVTKRGQDVALRCDPISGHVSLYWYRQALGQGPEFLTYFNYEAQQDKSGLPNDRFSAERPEGSISTLTIQRTEQRDSAMYRCASSLVLSGGETQYFGPGTRLLVL.

This clonotype was seen at least ten times. This rearrangement joins TRBV5-1 to TRBJ2-1; 9 bases agree with TRBD2. The germline CDR1 and CDR2 sequences are SGHRS and YFSETQ. Trimming took 6 bases from V and 13 from J; bases not matched to a gene: 8. CDR3 size: 12 residues. The CDR3 spells CASNSTAGGQFF. The CDR3 coding sequence is TGCGCCAGCAACTCGACAGCGGGAGGTCAGTTCTTC.

This clonotype has at least ten counts. The chain combines TRBV5-5 with TRBJ1-4; D is unresolved. V lost 5 bases and J 4 bases, leaving 15 bases between the germline ends. The CDR3 covers 15 residues. CDR1 is SGHKS, CDR2 YYEKEE, per germline (reference sequence). The CDR3 coding sequence is TGTGCCAGCAGAGATACTGACCGCTATAATGAAAAACTGTTTTTT. It is translated as CASRDTDRYNEKLFF.

J is TRBJ1-1 and V is TRBV7-9; TRBD1 might be the D (5 bases). CDR3 length: 15 amino acids. Germline loops: CDR1 SEHNR, CDR2 FQNEAQ (reference sequence). Trimming left V 3 bases short and J 0 bases short, with 11 bases between. CDR3 DNA: TGTGCCAGCAGCTTCAGGGAACCGATGAACACTGAAGCTTTCTTT. This gives the protein CASSFREPMNTEAFF.

This clonotype was found many times. This chain connects TRBV11-2 to TRBJ2-7; D is unresolved. The CDR3 contains 18 residues. Trimming shortened V by 5 bases and J by 2 bases, and 25 bases separated the two germline ends. From germline, CDR1 is SGHAT and CDR2 FQNNGV. For the CDR3, the DNA is TGTGCCAGCAGCCCCCTCGGTCGGAAGACCGGTACCCCCTACGAGCAGTACGTC. Translation gives CASSPLGRKTGTPYEQYV.

This clonotype has ten or more counts. The chain combines TRBV20-1 with TRBJ1-2; TRBD1 matches 7 bases. The germline gives CDR1 DFQATT, CDR2 SNEGSKA (reference sequence). This CDR3 comprises 15 residues. J was trimmed by 1 base and V by 5 bases; bases with no gene match: 10. The CDR3 DNA sequence: TGCAGTGCTGCCCGGGACAGAAGGGGTAACTATGGCTACACCTTC. Amino acid sequence: CSAARDRRGNYGYTF.

This clonotype appeared many times. The genes are TRBV3-1 and TRBJ2-1; 7 bases are a match to TRBD2. Germline CDR1 is LGHDT and CDR2 is YNNKEL (reference sequence). Trimming cost V 3 bases and J 8 bases; bases outside gene matches: 19. This CDR3 has 18 amino acids. The DNA of the CDR3 is TGTGCCAGCAGCCACCCGACCGGGGTAGCGGGTAGTGACCATGAGCAGTTCTTC. Its protein product is CASSHPTGVAGSDHEQFF.

This clonotype was observed at least ten times. The CDR3 spells CASSLAGVDNEQFF. For the CDR3, the DNA is TGTGCCAGCAGTCTAGCGGGAGTCGACAATGAGCAGTTCTTC. The rearrangement links TRBV2 to TRBJ2-1; 10 nucleotides line up with TRBD2. Germline CDR1 reads SNHLY; CDR2 reads FYNNEI. Germline trimming cut 5 bases from V and 5 bases from J; bases unmatched to any gene: 3. The CDR3 is made up of 14 amino acids.

This clonotype was recorded at least ten times. The rearrangement joins TRBV30 to TRBJ1-1, with D tentatively TRBD1 (5 bases). The CDR3 consists of 12 residues. Germline assignment: CDR1 GTSNPN and CDR2 SVGIG (reference sequence). With 3 bases removed from V and 4 bases from J, the gap between germline ends came to 9 bases. In DNA form, the CDR3 reads TGTGCCTGGAGCAAACAGGTCACTGAAGCTTTCTTT. Residues: CAWSKQVTEAFF.

This clonotype was seen repeatedly, ten times or more. The rearrangement joins TRBV28 to TRBJ2-5; D is possibly TRBD2 (8 bases). V lost 8 bases, J lost 2 bases, and 15 bases lay in between. The length of the CDR3 is 14 residues. CDR1 is MDHEN and CDR2 is SYDVKM in the germline V gene. CDR3 loop: CASLGGGGQETQYF. CDR3 in DNA: TGTGCCAGCCTAGGGGGCGGGGGGCAAGAGACCCAGTACTTC.

On this clonotype: A read error may explain this, as a much larger clone is one base away. V usage is TRBV7-9 and J usage is TRBJ1-1; D unresolved. Germline V gene lookup returns CDR1 SEHNR and CDR2 FQNEAQ (reference sequence). V lost 8 bases and J 4 bases, leaving 14 bases between the germline ends. This CDR3 has 13 residues. CDR3 sequence (DNA): TGTGCCAGCCGTTACGAGATGAGCACTGAAGCTTTCTTT. Translating gives CASRYEMSTEAFF.

This clonotype was seen at least ten times. The V call is TRBV5-6, the J call TRBJ2-3; D gene unclear. CDR1 SGHDT and CDR2 YYEEEE come from the germline V gene. The length of the CDR3 is 13 residues. V dropped 4 bases and J dropped 6 bases, with 12 bases sitting between them. CDR3 DNA: TGTGCCAGCAGCCTCCCAACCAGGGATACGCAGTATTTT. Amino acid sequence: CASSLPTRDTQYF.

The genes are TRBV19 and TRBJ2-2, with no clear D. The V end lost 5 bases, the J end lost 8 bases, and 15 bases lay between the germline ends. CDR1 is LNHDA and CDR2 is SQIVND in the germline V gene (reference sequence). The CDR3 runs 14 residues. The CDR3 DNA follows: TGTGCCAGTAGTCCCTTTGGCGGCTCTGGGGAGCTGTTTTTT. Protein product: CASSPFGGSGELFF.

In this sample, this clonotype turned up many times. The genes are TRBV6-9 and TRBJ2-7; maybe TRBD2 (6 bases). The germline V gene encodes CDR1 MNHGY and CDR2 SVAAGI. The V gene lost 7 bases and the J gene lost 4 bases, with 17 bases spanning the gap. There are 14 residues in the CDR3. The CDR3 nucleotides are TGTGCCAGCAAACCCCCCCGAGGGAGGTACGAGCAGTACGTC. It yields the protein CASKPPRGRYEQYV.

This clonotype was seen repeatedly, ten times or more. V gene TRBV11-3 combines with J gene TRBJ2-1; D is ambiguous. Germline CDR1 is SGHNT and CDR2 is YENEEA. The CDR3 sequence is 16 residues long. Trimming removed 0 bases at V and 7 bases at J, with 16 bases between. The CDR3 coding sequence is TGTGCCAGCAGCTTAGATCTTGGTCCTACTATGAATGAGCAGTTCTTC. Its translation: CASSLDLGPTMNEQFF.

The sample holds many counts of this clonotype. This chain links TRBV7-3 with TRBJ2-7; tentative D call: TRBD2 (6 bases). The CDR3 consists of 17 residues. The V end was cut by 1 base, the J end by 4 bases, with 20 bases between. Germline V gene data show CDR1 as SGHTA and CDR2 as FQGTGA. The DNA of the CDR3 is TGTGCCAGCAGCTTAATCGGGTCAGCTAGCGATCCGTACGAGCAGTACGTC. Translating it yields CASSLIGSASDPYEQYV.